A single sample gave rise to the 3 T cell receptor beta chains below, sequenced in a study of CD8+ T cells in alopecia areata. Treatment reported: oral pan-JAK inhibitor, 5-10 mg twice daily. RNA was extracted and reverse transcribed into cDNA as the sequencing template. Sequencing used immunoSEQ multiplex PCR; TCRdb keeps in-frame clones, though not all of them. The table includes roughly 220,000 clones, more than 30% detected once. This specimen consisted of CD4+ T cells sorted from blood, obtained at roughly week 30, from a patient treated with tofacitinib. The receptors stem from a human donor with alopecia areata.

Of note for this clone: One end of the junction does not line up with germline, which may come from a read error. The chain links TRBV7-7 to TRBJ2-1; 12 bases are shared with TRBD2. Looked up from germline, CDR1 is SSHAT and CDR2 is FNYEAQ (reference sequence). The CDR3 covers 16 residues. This chain's CDR3 is CASSRRLAGGPYEQFF. CDR3 DNA sequence: TGTGCTAGCAGCCGACGGCTAGCGGGAGGGCCTTATGAGCAGTTCTTC.

This clone was detected a few times. The chain joins TRBV30 to TRBJ2-7, with 7 positions matching TRBD1. The CDR3 is 13 amino acids. Germline CDR1 GTSNPN, CDR2 SVGIG (reference sequence). Germline trimming cut 5 bases from V and 3 bases from J; bases unmatched to any gene: 7. CDR3 in amino acids: CAWSQGPFYEQYF. CDR3 in DNA: TGTGCCTGGTCACAGGGGCCCTTCTACGAGCAGTACTTC.

This clone showed up just a few times. The chain carries TRBV5-4 and TRBJ2-4, with 7 positions matching TRBD1. V shed 4 bases, J shed 6 bases, and the junction held 7 bases outside the gene matches. The CDR3 extends over 14 amino acids. In germline, CDR1 is SGHNT, CDR2 YYREEE (reference sequence). CDR3 bases: TGTGCCAGCAGCAACAGGGGATGGGTAAACATTCAGTACTTC. Amino acid sequence: CASSNRGWVNIQYF.